This TCR beta chain was recorded in a study of shared clonotypes between healthy human individuals. Germline V lookup: CDR1 SEHNR, CDR2 FQNEAQ (reference sequence). There are 15 residues in the CDR3. Trimming cost V 4 bases and J 5 bases, with 12 bases left between them. This clone was picked up a small number of times. Assay: immunoSEQ multiplex PCR; the TCRdb copy retains only in-frame clones and omits some. The table has about a million clones, 76% seen once. This receptor was identified in a man aged 18 to 30 in good health. The rearrangement uses TRBV7-9 and TRBJ1-6; TRBD1 is a possible D gene (6 bases). Material for sequencing was memory CD4+ T cells sorted from blood. Subset described: CD45RA-negative fraction. The CDR3 here is CASSSLNRDNSPLHF. In DNA form, the CDR3 reads TGTGCCAGCAGCTCCCTGAACAGGGATAATTCACCCCTCCACTTT.